This record covers a single TCR beta chain. Its antigen remains unknown. The table came from immunoSEQ multiplex PCR; TCRdb's copy has only in-frame clones and leaves some out. Among tens of thousands of clones listed, 90% to 96% were seen once. This record belongs to a study of cytomegalovirus exposure and HLA in healthy donors. Trimming left V 2 bases short and J 1 base short, with 18 bases between. Germline V gives CDR1 SGHRS, CDR2 YFSETQ. The CDR3 covers 17 residues. Study results and caveats: There were some public TCRs occurring in many donors, but most TCR sequences were rare. The tendency of first-cohort TCR clusters to co-occur in the 120 or so validation repertoires was the finding of a later analysis.

The chain carries TRBV5-1 and TRBJ1-1, with a possible D match to TRBD1 (6 bases). What was sequenced was PBMCs. The sequence derives from a man in his late teens or twenties in good health and CMV-seropositive. The CDR3 protein is CASSFPSGGASNTEAFF. CDR3 sequence (DNA): TGCGCCAGCAGCTTCCCCAGTGGGGGGGCCTCGAACACTGAAGCTTTCTTT.